Listed here are 3 T cell receptor beta chains from one sample, sequenced in a study of CD8+ T cells in alopecia areata. Treatment defined: oral pan-JAK inhibitor, 5-10 mg twice daily. Investigators isolated RNA and reverse transcribed it into cDNA to act as the sequencing template. Method: immunoSEQ multiplex PCR; TCRdb's copy keeps in-frame clones and lacks some. The data contain 180,000 or so clones, roughly 50% of them singletons. The input for sequencing was CD8+ T cells sorted from blood, taken at week 24, from a patient treated with tofacitinib. These receptors came from a human donor with alopecia areata.

The chain uses TRBV7-2 and TRBJ2-7; D remains ambiguous. The CDR3 totals 13 residues. Trimming took off 2 bases at V and 1 base at J, with 6 bases between the two ends. CDR1 and CDR2 from the germline V gene are SGHTA and FQGNSA. The CDR3 DNA reads TGTGCCAGCAGCTTATTCGAATCCTACGAGCAGTACTTC. Translated, it gives CASSLFESYEQYF.

This clone was recorded a few times. CDR3 amino acids: CASSEGTNNQPQHF. DNA for the CDR3: TGTGCCAGCAGTGAAGGGACAAACAATCAGCCCCAGCATTTT. The genes are TRBV6-5 and TRBJ1-5, with a possible D match to TRBD1 (6 bases). Germline CDR1 and CDR2: MNHEY and SVGAGI. CDR3 length equals 14 residues. Trimming pared 5 bases from V and 3 bases from J, leaving 11 bases between.

The chain recombines TRBV6-5 with TRBJ2-4; tentative D call: TRBD2 (5 bases). Trimming cost V 6 bases and J 1 base, with 13 bases left between them. Germline V gene data show CDR1 as MNHEY and CDR2 as SVGAGI. This CDR3 comprises 15 residues. DNA for the CDR3: TGTGCCAGCAGCCCCATTAGCGAGGCCAAAAACATTCAGTACTTC. Amino acids: CASSPISEAKNIQYF.